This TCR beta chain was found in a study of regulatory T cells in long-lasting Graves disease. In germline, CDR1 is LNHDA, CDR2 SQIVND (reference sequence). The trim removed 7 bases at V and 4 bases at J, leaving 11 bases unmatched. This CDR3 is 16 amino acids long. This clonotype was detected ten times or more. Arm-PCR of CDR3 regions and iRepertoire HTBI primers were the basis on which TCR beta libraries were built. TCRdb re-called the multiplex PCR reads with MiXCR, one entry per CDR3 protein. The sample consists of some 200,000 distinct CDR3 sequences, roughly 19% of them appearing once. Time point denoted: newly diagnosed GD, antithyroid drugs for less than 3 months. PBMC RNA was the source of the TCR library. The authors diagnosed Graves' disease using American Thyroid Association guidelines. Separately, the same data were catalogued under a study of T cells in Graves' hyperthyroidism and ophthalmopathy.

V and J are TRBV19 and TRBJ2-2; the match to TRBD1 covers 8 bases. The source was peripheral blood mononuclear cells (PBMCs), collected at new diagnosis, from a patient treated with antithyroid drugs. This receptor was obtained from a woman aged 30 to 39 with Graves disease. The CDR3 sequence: CASTPGQGSSTGELFF. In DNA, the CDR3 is TGTGCCAGTACCCCCGGACAGGGCTCCAGCACCGGGGAGCTGTTTTTT.